The T cell receptor (beta chain) under discussion was sequenced for a study of shared T cell receptors in the human thymus (dated by TCRdb to the early 2020s). Regarding the study in general: The study examined how self-reactive, shared T-cell receptor alpha chains are generated in the human thymus.

Libraries were prepared through the immunoSEQ multiplex PCR assay. Imported from immuneACCESS, the table was reduced by TCRdb to in-frame sequences with V and J called. These copies leave out some clones; in studies compared against another copy, an unresolved V gene accounts for under half, and the cause of the remainder is not known. The sample table contains roughly 700,000 clones; only one count was recorded for approximately 90% of them. The ten most abundant clones make up about 0.01% of the sample. About this clone itself: Its antigen is unknown. No much larger clone is present one base from it, and per-base qualities are unavailable.

Taken from cysteine to phenylalanine, the CDR3 has 16 residues. Just the 48-base CDR3 DNA is kept, in frame starting at base 1. CDR1 and CDR2, looked up from the germline V gene, are LGHNA and YNFKEQ. Clipping removes 0 bases from V and 5 bases from J, with 8 as the unmatched junction base count. The sample also formed part of further work on human thymus T cells. In that second paper, the authors write: Donors were immunologically healthy infants undergoing open corrective cardiac surgery for congenital heart defects in Finland. The thymus tissue came from surgical resects taken out during corrective cardiac surgery. Both the thymic and the peripheral blood repertoires appeared to show biased V and J gene segment usage. The related research reported highly overlapping thymic TCR repertoires among unrelated individuals. TCR alpha and beta repertoires from fewer than ten infant thymus samples and a few related peripheral blood samples were characterized in the study. Donor ages ranged from roughly 7 to 250 days, and the cohort comprised over 5 male and a couple of female infants. Thymocytes were freed from the tissue by mechanical means and kept at -70 degrees C as pellets of 10-30 million cells. Genomic DNA was extracted from frozen cell pellets with a QIAsymphony instrument. TCRB and TCRAD loci were amplified from a standardized quantity of quality-controlled genomic DNA using the immunoSEQ multiplex PCR assay. The amplicons covered the V(D)J region and were long enough to include the CDR3 and to identify the V and J genes. The amplicons were sequenced on an Illumina platform via the commercial immunoSEQ service. Primer bias and sequencing errors were corrected using previously described methods, and TCRAD and TCRB definitions followed the IMGT database. Repertoires were analysed with immunoSEQ Analyzer 3.0 and VDJTools, covering basic statistics, V/J segment usage, diversity estimates, rarefaction and pairwise overlap. Diversity was estimated with Chao1, ChaoE, Efron-Thisted, Shannon and inverse Simpson indices, and also on datasets down-sampled to the smallest sample. For repertoire overlap, CDR3 nucleotide sequence, V gene and J gene had to match strictly, and clustering was done by Jaccard-based multidimensional scaling. Thymus samples yielded on average about 810,000 unique TCRB clonotypes, compared with about 80,000 from blood samples.

This TCR was sampled from a boy less than two years old with a congenital heart defect. Donor details come from another sample of the same person, matched by shared clones. The chain was built from TRBV4-2 and TRBJ2-3, with 7 central nucleotides matching TRBD2. What was sequenced was thymocytes. At the DNA level, the sequence is TGTGCCAGCAGCCAAGAGGGCGGGAGAGGGAAAGATACGCAGTATTTT. Its amino acids are CASSQEGGRGKDTQYF.